The 18 T cell receptor beta chains reported below all come from one sample, sequenced in a study of blood T cell repertoires in COVID-19. Libraries were prepared by immunoSEQ multiplex PCR; TCRdb keeps only in-frame clonotypes and omits some of them. Here the sample spans over 80,000 clones, 80% being singletons. Input material: peripheral blood. The receptors here all came from a woman in her sixties or seventies with acute or convalescent COVID-19.

The chain has TRBV30 and TRBJ1-6, with 10 bases aligning to TRBD1. V lost 2 bases to trimming and J lost 4 bases; unmatched junction nucleotides: 14. This CDR3 comprises 19 residues. Germline V gene lookup returns CDR1 GTSNPN and CDR2 SVGIG (reference sequence). CDR3 region: CAWSRPAGGTGAYNSPLHF. The CDR3, as DNA: TGTGCCTGGAGTAGACCGGCCGGGGGGACAGGGGCTTATAATTCACCCCTCCACTTT.

The V gene is TRBV19, the J gene TRBJ1-5; 7 bases fit TRBD1. Per the germline V gene, CDR1 is LNHDA and CDR2 is SQIVND (reference sequence). The CDR3 has 17 residues. V shed 5 bases, J shed 4 bases, and the junction held 14 bases outside the gene matches. CDR3 in DNA: TGTGCCAGTAGTGTACCCCCGGCGACAGGGCCTAATCAGCCCCAGCATTTT. It translates to CASSVPPATGPNQPQHF.

The chain joins TRBV6-5 to TRBJ2-7; tentatively, D is TRBD2 (6 bases). V was cut by 6 bases and J by 5 bases, with 20 bases left in between. The CDR3 is 15 residues long. Germline values: CDR1 MNHEY, CDR2 SVGAGI. The CDR3 nucleotides read TGTGCCAGCAGCCCCGCGGGGACGCCGGGTCACGAGCAGTACTTC. Amino acid sequence: CASSPAGTPGHEQYF.

This rearrangement joins TRBV7-2 to TRBJ1-4; 7 bases map to TRBD1. Germline CDR1 reads SGHTA; CDR2 reads FQGNSA. The CDR3 extends over 15 amino acids. V was pared by 0 bases and J by 5 bases, with 3 bases of the junction left unmatched. The chain's CDR3 is CASSLARGLNEKLFF. CDR3 bases: TGTGCCAGCAGCTTAGCCAGGGGGTTGAATGAAAAACTGTTTTTT. Supplemented by reference TRBV7-2 and TRBJ1-4, the full variable domain reads GAGVSQSPSNKVTEKGKDVELRCDPISGHTALYWYRQSLGQGLEFLIYFQGNSAPDKSGLPSDRFSAERTGGSVSTLTIQRTQQEDSAVYLCASSLARGLNEKLFFGSGTQLSVL.

The chain carries TRBV5-4 and TRBJ1-1; 9 bases map to TRBD1. The J segment lost 5 bases and the V segment lost 6 bases, leaving 8 bases of the junction unmatched. Looked up from germline, CDR1 is SGHNT and CDR2 is YYREEE (reference sequence). The CDR3 extends over 14 amino acids. The CDR3 DNA sequence: TGTGCCAGCACCCCGGGACAGGGAAGGACTGAAGCTTTCTTT. Translation gives CASTPGQGRTEAFF.

This clone was recorded once. The rearrangement links TRBV5-5 to TRBJ2-2, with a weak D call TRBD1 (8 bases). The CDR3 totals 14 residues. V shed 4 bases and J shed 5 bases, with 12 bases lying between them. From germline, CDR1 is SGHKS and CDR2 YYEKEE (reference sequence). DNA of the CDR3: TGTGCCAGCAGCAAACAGGGGGGGACCGGGGAGCTGTTTTTT. The encoded protein is CASSKQGGTGELFF. Variable domain in full (rest from reference TRBV5-5 and TRBJ2-2): DAGVTQSPTHLIKTRGQQVTLRCSPISGHKSVSWYQQVLGQGPQFIFQYYEKEERGRGNFPDRFSARQFPNYSSELNVNALLLGDSALYLCASSKQGGTGELFFGEGSRLTVL.

The rearrangement links TRBV7-2 to TRBJ2-3; 10 nucleotides agree with TRBD2. Germline CDR1 reads SGHTA; CDR2 reads FQGNSA. CDR3 size: 19 residues. Losses at the gene ends were 5 bases for V and 1 base for J; bases not matched to a gene: 15. This CDR3 is CASSGGASSGGGGTDTQYF. CDR3 coding DNA: TGTGCCAGCAGCGGAGGGGCGTCTAGCGGGGGCGGCGGCACAGATACGCAGTATTTT.

The rearrangement uses TRBV15 and TRBJ2-4; 12 nucleotides agree with TRBD1. The CDR3 is 16 amino acids. Trimming removed 0 bases from V and 7 bases from J; junction bases left unmatched: 4. CDR1 is LNHNV, CDR2 YYDKDF, per germline (reference sequence). Here the CDR3 DNA reads TGTGCCACCAGCAGAGATAAGGGACAGGGGGCGAACATTCAGTACTTC. It codes for CATSRDKGQGANIQYF.

The V call is TRBV6-5, the J call TRBJ2-7, with 9 bases lining up with TRBD1. The CDR3 has 15 amino acids. The J segment lost 6 bases and the V segment lost 6 bases, leaving 12 bases of the junction unmatched. Germline V CDR1 and CDR2: MNHEY, SVGAGI. For the CDR3, the DNA is TGTGCCAGCAGCCTCGCCGGACAGGGGATCGGCGAGCAGTACTTC. Its translation: CASSLAGQGIGEQYF.

The CDR3 DNA sequence: TGTGCCAGCAGCCTTCGGATGGCAGGGACTAACGAGCAGTACTTC. Translating gives CASSLRMAGTNEQYF. The chain recombines TRBV28 with TRBJ2-7, with 7 bases matching TRBD2. From germline, CDR1 is MDHEN and CDR2 SYDVKM. The V and J ends lost 6 bases and 5 bases, in that order; junction bases with no gene match: 13. The CDR3 is made up of 15 amino acids.

V is TRBV6-2 or TRBV6-3 and J is TRBJ2-5; TRBD2 might be the D (6 bases). The length of the CDR3 is 14 residues. The V end was cut by 7 bases, the J end by 4 bases, with 16 bases between. Germline assignment: CDR1 MNHEY and CDR2 SVGEGT. The CDR3 reads CASTPRLGGETQYF. CDR3 DNA: TGTGCCAGCACCCCACGGTTGGGGGGAGAGACCCAGTACTTC.

This chain links TRBV5-1 with TRBJ2-5; 12 positions match TRBD2. The trim removed 7 bases at V and 4 bases at J, leaving 8 bases unmatched. The germline V gene has CDR1 SGHRS and CDR2 YFSETQ. CDR3 size: 15 residues. CDR3 in amino acids: CASRRLAGVRETQYF. CDR3 in DNA: TGCGCCAGCCGGAGACTAGCGGGAGTCCGAGAGACCCAGTACTTC.

This CDR3 is CASSFKGGGELFF. CDR3 in DNA: TGTGCCAGCAGTTTCAAGGGAGGCGGGGAGCTGTTTTTT. This sequence joins TRBV12-3 or TRBV12-4 and TRBJ2-2, with a tentative D call TRBD2 (6 bases). Trimming stripped 3 bases from V and 7 bases from J, with 9 bases between. The CDR3 consists of 13 residues.

This chain connects TRBV10-3 to TRBJ2-3; TRBD2 matches 12 bases. V shed 4 bases, J shed 5 bases, and the junction held 7 bases outside the gene matches. Per the germline V gene, CDR1 is ENHRY and CDR2 is SYGVKD. CDR3 length: 16 amino acids. The CDR3 here is CAISVASGRGRDTQYF. The DNA for the CDR3 is TGTGCCATCAGTGTGGCTAGCGGGAGGGGTAGAGATACGCAGTATTTT.

This clone was counted once. The gene calls are TRBV7-2 and TRBJ1-4; D call uncertain. Trimming took 4 bases from V and 5 from J, leaving 5 bases between them. The CDR3 contains 12 residues. Germline V gene lookup returns CDR1 SGHTA and CDR2 FQGNSA. CDR3: CASSSGNEKLFF. In DNA form, the CDR3 reads TGTGCCAGCAGCTCCGGGAATGAAAAACTGTTTTTT.

The chain employs TRBV23-1 and TRBJ2-1; 7 bases are a match to TRBD1. TRBV23-1 is reported as an ORF; its role is uncertain. CDR3 length equals 22 residues. V lost 4 bases and J lost 0; bases outside the gene matches: 24. Here the CDR3 reads CASSLFKVRPERDSSSYNEQFF. In DNA, the CDR3 is TGCGCCAGCAGTCTTTTCAAAGTGCGACCGGAAAGGGACAGCAGCTCCTACAATGAGCAGTTCTTC.

V usage is TRBV10-3 and J usage is TRBJ2-4; 8 bases line up with TRBD1. J was trimmed by 5 bases and V by 3 bases; bases with no gene match: 6. CDR1 is ENHRY and CDR2 is SYGVKD in the germline V gene. The CDR3 covers 15 residues. The CDR3 nucleotides are TGTGCCATCAGTGATGCGGACAGGGCAGAAAACATTCAGTACTTC. This encodes CAISDADRAENIQYF.

V and J are TRBV19 and TRBJ1-5, with a possible D match to TRBD1 (5 bases). Germline loops: CDR1 LNHDA, CDR2 SQIVND (reference sequence). CDR3 length: 14 amino acids. Deletions cut 3 bases from V and 7 bases from J, with 13 bases between. The CDR3 DNA sequence: TGTGCCAGTAGTATGCTTGGGGGGGAACAGCCCCAGCATTTT. Protein product: CASSMLGGEQPQHF.